The rows below give T cell receptor beta chains drawn from one sample of a study of blood T cell repertoires in COVID-19. Some clones are missing from TCRdb's copy, which holds only in-frame ones; the method was immunoSEQ multiplex PCR. The sample has 190,000 or so clones, approximately 86% seen once. What was sequenced was peripheral blood. These TCRs come from a man aged 40-49 years with active or convalescent COVID-19. Both conserved end residues are part of each CDR3. Each record gives: clone size, D gene, V gene, CDR3 length, J gene, CDR3 DNA, CDR3 protein. D genes are given only for firm matches. The size entry is marked missing in some rows and otherwise reads once, few, many or a size class.

clone size: -; D gene: -; V gene: TRBV18; CDR3 length: 13; J gene: TRBJ2-3; CDR3 DNA: TGTGCCAGCTCACCAATTCAGGCTGGTACGCAGTATTTT; CDR3 protein: CASSPIQAGTQYF
clone size: -; D gene: -; V gene: TRBV9; CDR3 length: 16; J gene: TRBJ1-3; CDR3 DNA: TGTGCCAGCAGCGTAGGGGCAGCTCGATCTGGAAACACCATATATTTT; CDR3 protein: CASSVGAARSGNTIYF
clone size: once; D gene: -; V gene: TRBV2; CDR3 length: 14; J gene: TRBJ2-2; CDR3 DNA: TGTGCCAGCAGTGAAGCCAGGAACACCGGGGAGCTGTTTTTT; CDR3 protein: CASSEARNTGELFF
clone size: -; D gene: TRBD1; V gene: TRBV4-1; CDR3 length: 17; J gene: TRBJ1-2; CDR3 DNA: TGCGCCAGCAGCCAAGACGTACAGGGGGCCGCTAACTATGGCTACACCTTC; CDR3 protein: CASSQDVQGAANYGYTF
clone size: -; D gene: -; V gene: TRBV4-2; CDR3 length: 16; J gene: TRBJ2-1; CDR3 DNA: TGTGCCAGCAGCCAAGGGGGTGGGAGTAGCGACAATGAGCAGTTCTTC; CDR3 protein: CASSQGGGSSDNEQFF
clone size: -; D gene: -; V gene: TRBV7-9; CDR3 length: 18; J gene: TRBJ2-5; CDR3 DNA: TGTGCCAGCAGCCCAGGGGGGCAGGTTGGGGCCGTCCAAGAGACCCAGTACTTC; CDR3 protein: CASSPGGQVGAVQETQYF
clone size: -; D gene: -; V gene: TRBV28; CDR3 length: 12; J gene: TRBJ1-1; CDR3 DNA: TGTGCCACCTCAGTATCAGGGACTGAAGCTTTCTTT; CDR3 protein: CATSVSGTEAFF
clone size: -; D gene: -; V gene: TRBV19; CDR3 length: 15; J gene: TRBJ1-6; CDR3 DNA: TGTGCCAGTAGTATGTCAGGCGGGCCCAATTCACCCCTCCACTTT; CDR3 protein: CASSMSGGPNSPLHF
clone size: -; D gene: -; V gene: TRBV6-5; CDR3 length: 10; J gene: TRBJ2-7; CDR3 DNA: TGTGCCATCCCCCTAGGCGAGCAGTACTTC; CDR3 protein: CAIPLGEQYF
clone size: -; D gene: -; V gene: TRBV24-1; CDR3 length: 11; J gene: TRBJ1-2; CDR3 DNA: TGTGCCACCGCGTCCAACTATGGCTACACCTTC; CDR3 protein: CATASNYGYTF
clone size: few; D gene: -; V gene: TRBV12-5; CDR3 length: 13; J gene: TRBJ2-2; CDR3 DNA: TGTGCTAGTGGACCTGACGGAGCCGGGGAGCTGTTTTTT; CDR3 protein: CASGPDGAGELFF
clone size: once; D gene: -; V gene: TRBV30; CDR3 length: 13; J gene: TRBJ2-2; CDR3 DNA: TGTGCCTGGAGTGTACACAGAACCGGGGAGCTGTTTTTT; CDR3 protein: CAWSVHRTGELFF
clone size: once; D gene: TRBD1; V gene: TRBV6-2/TRBV6-3; CDR3 length: 12; J gene: TRBJ2-3; CDR3 DNA: TGTGCCAGCAGTTCCGAGACAGGGGGCACGTATTTT; CDR3 protein: CASSSETGGTYF
clone size: once; D gene: TRBD1; V gene: TRBV5-1; CDR3 length: 14; J gene: TRBJ1-2; CDR3 DNA: TGCGCCAGCAGCCAGGGGACAGGGGGGTATGGCTACACCTTC; CDR3 protein: CASSQGTGGYGYTF
clone size: -; D gene: TRBD2; V gene: TRBV5-1; CDR3 length: 16; J gene: TRBJ2-5; CDR3 DNA: TGCGCCAGCAGCTTACCCGGGACTAGCGGGAAAGAGACCCAGTACTTC; CDR3 protein: CASSLPGTSGKETQYF
clone size: -; D gene: TRBD1; V gene: TRBV28; CDR3 length: 16; J gene: TRBJ1-5; CDR3 DNA: TGTGCCAGCAGTTTAGCCGGGACAGGGACCTATCAGCCCCAGCATTTT; CDR3 protein: CASSLAGTGTYQPQHF
clone size: -; D gene: -; V gene: TRBV28; CDR3 length: 13; J gene: TRBJ2-4; CDR3 DNA: TGTGCCAGCAAGAACAGGGAGAAAAACATTCAGTACTTC; CDR3 protein: CASKNREKNIQYF
clone size: -; D gene: TRBD2; V gene: TRBV13; CDR3 length: 16; J gene: TRBJ2-7; CDR3 DNA: TGTGCCAGCAGCTCGGGACTAGCGGGGGCCTCCGGCGAGCAGTACTTC; CDR3 protein: CASSSGLAGASGEQYF
clone size: -; D gene: TRBD1; V gene: TRBV7-2; CDR3 length: 14; J gene: TRBJ1-2; CDR3 DNA: TGTGCCAGCAGCTCCTACCAGGGGGTTGGTGGCTACACCTTC; CDR3 protein: CASSSYQGVGGYTF
clone size: -; D gene: TRBD1; V gene: TRBV6-6; CDR3 length: 15; J gene: TRBJ1-5; CDR3 DNA: TGTGCCAGCAGTTCCACGGCAGGGGGCATTAAGCCCCAGCATTTT; CDR3 protein: CASSSTAGGIKPQHF
clone size: -; D gene: TRBD2; V gene: TRBV5-4; CDR3 length: 17; J gene: TRBJ2-3; CDR3 DNA: TGTGCCAGCAGCTGGACCTCAGCGGGGGGTGGTACAGATACGCAGTATTTT; CDR3 protein: CASSWTSAGGGTDTQYF
clone size: -; D gene: -; V gene: TRBV6-5; CDR3 length: 13; J gene: TRBJ1-2; CDR3 DNA: TGTGCCAGCAGTCATCAGGGGAACTATGGCTACACCTTC; CDR3 protein: CASSHQGNYGYTF
clone size: -; D gene: -; V gene: TRBV27; CDR3 length: 13; J gene: TRBJ1-6; CDR3 DNA: TGTGCCAGCAGTTTTAGGGGTAATTCACCCCTCCACTTT; CDR3 protein: CASSFRGNSPLHF
clone size: -; D gene: -; V gene: TRBV6-4; CDR3 length: 16; J gene: TRBJ1-2; CDR3 DNA: TGTGCCAGCAGTGACGGGCCTAATAGACAGCGTGGTAGCTACACCTTC; CDR3 protein: CASSDGPNRQRGSYTF
clone size: -; D gene: TRBD1; V gene: TRBV3-1/TRBV3-2; CDR3 length: 14; J gene: TRBJ2-5; CDR3 DNA: TGTGCCAGCAGCCATACAGGGGGCCAAGAGACCCAGTACTTC; CDR3 protein: CASSHTGGQETQYF
clone size: -; D gene: TRBD1; V gene: TRBV7-2; CDR3 length: 16; J gene: TRBJ1-4; CDR3 DNA: TGTGCCAGCAGTCGTAGTGCTCAGGGGGTTTATGAAAAACTGTTTTTT; CDR3 protein: CASSRSAQGVYEKLFF
clone size: -; D gene: -; V gene: TRBV29-1; CDR3 length: 14; J gene: TRBJ2-3; CDR3 DNA: TGCAGCGTTGGGTGGGCGGGAATTACAGATACGCAGTATTTT; CDR3 protein: CSVGWAGITDTQYF
clone size: -; D gene: -; V gene: TRBV2; CDR3 length: 13; J gene: TRBJ2-7; CDR3 DNA: TGTGCCAGCAGTGAAACAGGGTTAATCGAGCAGTACTTC; CDR3 protein: CASSETGLIEQYF